This T cell receptor beta chain is drawn from a study of T cell responses to AZD1222 COVID-19 vaccine. With regard to this clone: No antigen is known for it.

The repertoire was sequenced with immunoSEQ multiplex PCR; TCRdb's copy has only in-frame clones and lacks some. The table shows about 110,000 clones, with roughly nine tenths occurring only once. This CDR3 comprises 16 residues. V shed 6 bases and J 1 base; nucleotides not matched to a gene: 5. Germline CDR1 LGHDT, CDR2 YNNKEL (reference sequence). Whole-study findings and limits: Clonal diversity was possibly underestimated, and white British individuals and females predominated among donors. Vaccine-associated CD4 TCRs spanned spike, dominant at 160-218 and 743-854. With two AZD1222 doses given, Spike-specific TCR breadth and depth both rose.

The sequence was obtained from an adult in good health. The sample here was peripheral blood, taken on day 0 of AZD1222 vaccination. The chain is built from TRBV3-1 (or the pseudogene TRBV3-2) and TRBJ2-1, with TRBD2 identical over 11 bases. In DNA, the CDR3 is TGTGCCAGCAGTCGTAGCGGGGGGGCGTCCTACAATGAGCAGTTCTTC. Its translation is CASSRSGGASYNEQFF.